Below are 29 T cell receptor beta chains sequenced from a single sample in a study of T cell repertoires in cytomegalovirus infection. TCRdb called the reads again in MiXCR, with one record for every CDR3 protein. The data hold fewer than 400,000 distinct CDR3 sequences, with 15% to 20% observed a single time. Input material: PBMCs. Receptor source: a human donor in good health (CMV status not recorded). Some clones in this sample may be carry-over from other donors' samples.

This clonotype was found a few times. This chain links TRBV7-6 with TRBJ1-4; D remains unclear. CDR1 SGHVS and CDR2 FNYEAQ come from the germline V gene. V was clipped by 4 bases and J by 3 bases, with 12 bases between them. This CDR3 spans 15 amino acids. In DNA form, the CDR3 reads TGTGCCAGCAGCTCGGGTAGGAGGGCTAATGAAAAACTGTTTTTT. It specifies CASSSGRRANEKLFF.

J is TRBJ2-1 and V is TRBV12-3 or TRBV12-4; tentative D call: TRBD2 (7 bases). This CDR3 region has 16 residues. V lost 6 bases and J 2 bases, leaving 17 bases between the germline ends. This CDR3 is CASRLGGGGPYNEQFF. In nucleotides, the CDR3 is TGTGCCAGCAGACTAGGGGGGGGGGGTCCCTACAATGAGCAGTTCTTC.

The chain links TRBV28 to TRBJ1-5; D call uncertain. CDR1 MDHEN and CDR2 SYDVKM come from the germline V gene. Trimming pared 2 bases from V and 4 bases from J, leaving 12 bases between. The CDR3 length is 15 residues. CDR3 coding DNA: TGTGCCAGCAGTTTACCCCGACGGTGGAATCAGCCCCAGCATTTT. It is translated as CASSLPRRWNQPQHF.

This clonotype was counted at least ten times. This chain connects TRBV7-2 to TRBJ2-1, with 7 bases aligning to TRBD2. The CDR3 sequence is 13 residues long. After removal of 10 bases from V and 3 bases from J, the junction contained 6 bases not matched to a gene. Germline V gene lookup returns CDR1 SGHTA and CDR2 FQGNSA. The CDR3 loop reads CAIPGLLYNEQFF. The CDR3 region has the DNA TGTGCCATACCGGGACTACTCTACAATGAGCAGTTCTTC.

There are a few counts of this clonotype. The V and J genes are TRBV20-1 and TRBJ2-7; tentative D call: TRBD2 (5 bases). CDR3 length: 15 amino acids. Trimming took 6 bases from V and 0 from J, leaving 18 bases between them. Germline CDR1 reads DFQATT; CDR2 reads SNEGSKA (reference sequence). This chain's CDR3 is CSATNRRGISYEQYF. CDR3 nucleotides: TGCAGTGCAACGAACCGCCGGGGTATCTCCTACGAGCAGTACTTC.

This clonotype was recorded at least ten times. V is TRBV7-9 and J is TRBJ2-5; 10 nucleotides agree with TRBD1. This CDR3 contains 14 residues. The V and J ends lost 6 bases and 4 bases, in that order; junction bases with no gene match: 5. CDR1 is SEHNR and CDR2 is FQNEAQ in the germline V gene (reference sequence). The CDR3 coding sequence is TGTGCCAGCAGGTCTGGACAGGGGGTAGAGACCCAGTACTTC. This codes for CASRSGQGVETQYF.

The V and J genes are TRBV4-1 and TRBJ1-6; TRBD1 agrees at 9 bases. CDR1 MGHRA and CDR2 YSYEKL come from the germline V gene. The trim removed 0 bases at V and 6 bases at J, leaving 6 bases unmatched. The CDR3 runs to 17 residues. This CDR3 is CASSQEGQGSSNSPLHF. Here the CDR3 DNA reads TGCGCCAGCAGCCAAGAAGGACAGGGGAGTTCTAATTCACCCCTCCACTTT.

This clonotype was observed a few times. The V gene is TRBV12-3 or TRBV12-4, the J gene TRBJ1-1; the D gene is possibly TRBD1 (6 bases). The CDR3 sequence is 13 residues long. V gave up 6 bases and J gave up 10 bases, with 18 bases separating them. The CDR3 sequence: CASRTERGVRAFF. The CDR3 coding sequence is TGTGCCAGCAGGACGGAGAGGGGGGTAAGAGCTTTCTTT.

CDR3 nucleotide sequence: TGTGCCAGCTCTGGTCAGGGAAGCTACGAGCAGTACTTC. Amino acids: CASSGQGSYEQYF. The chain couples TRBV12-3 or TRBV12-4 to TRBJ2-7; a possible D gene is TRBD1 (5 bases). The length of the CDR3 is 13 residues. V was clipped by 8 bases and J by 3 bases, with 14 bases between them.

This clonotype was seen ten or more times. The rearrangement joins TRBV7-6 to TRBJ2-1; D is unclear. V was clipped by 5 bases and J by 1 base, with 3 bases between them. This CDR3 contains 12 residues. Germline CDR1 and CDR2: SGHVS and FNYEAQ. The CDR3 bases are TGTGCCAGCAGCCATTCCTACAATGAGCAGTTCTTC. It specifies CASSHSYNEQFF.

This clonotype was recorded many times. This rearrangement joins TRBV12-3 or TRBV12-4 to TRBJ2-7, with 10 bases aligning to TRBD1. V trimming: 6 bases; J trimming: 2 bases; junction bases outside the gene matches: 1. The CDR3 extends over 13 amino acids. The chain's CDR3 is CASRDRGTYEQYF. The DNA for the CDR3 is TGTGCCAGCAGGGACAGGGGGACCTACGAGCAGTACTTC.

The V call is TRBV12-3 or TRBV12-4, the J call TRBJ1-6; possibly TRBD1 for D (5 bases). The CDR3 sequence is 14 residues long. V dropped 3 bases and J dropped 9 bases, with 12 bases sitting between them. CDR3 sequence: CASSLGTAPSPLHF. In DNA, the CDR3 is TGTGCCAGCAGTTTGGGGACGGCGCCTTCACCCCTCCACTTT.

This rearrangement joins TRBV14 to TRBJ1-5, with TRBD1 as a possible D gene (5 bases). V lost 2 bases and J lost 8, with 10 bases in between. The CDR3 consists of 13 residues. CDR1 and CDR2 (germline): SGHDN, FVKESK. In nucleotides, the CDR3 is TGTGCCAGCAGCCAAAGCTGGGGCGAGCCCCAGCATTTT. Residues: CASSQSWGEPQHF.

V is TRBV28 and J is TRBJ2-7; D possibly corresponds to TRBD2 (6 bases). Germline lookup yields CDR1 MDHEN and CDR2 SYDVKM. V was cut by 3 bases and J by 2 bases, with 11 bases left in between. This CDR3 has 14 residues. CDR3 coding DNA: TGTGCCAGCAGTTTTCTAGCGTCCACCTACGAGCAGTACTTC. Its translation is CASSFLASTYEQYF.

This clonotype turned up a few times. The chain links TRBV7-7 to TRBJ2-7; 14 bases line up with TRBD2. The length of the CDR3 is 15 residues. In germline, CDR1 is SSHAT, CDR2 FNYEAQ (reference sequence). V lost 4 bases, J lost 9 bases, and 8 bases stayed unmatched. The CDR3 DNA reads TGTGCCAGCAGCTCGGGACTAGCGGGAGATTTGGTGCAGTACTTC. Translation: CASSSGLAGDLVQYF.

Comments on this clonotype: An end of the junction differs from the germline gene, which may be a read error. This rearrangement joins TRBV6-1 to TRBJ1-3; D is undetermined. Germline loops: CDR1 MNHNS, CDR2 SASEGT. There are 11 residues in the CDR3. The DNA of the CDR3 is TGTGCCACCAATTTTGGAAACACCACATATTTT. Its translation: CATNFGNTTYF.

This clonotype was found a few times. V usage is TRBV20-1 and J usage is TRBJ1-2; D might be TRBD1 (5 bases). This CDR3 spans 13 amino acids. Trimming stripped 3 bases from V and 6 bases from J, with 14 bases between. Germline CDR1 reads DFQATT; CDR2 reads SNEGSKA (reference sequence). Written as DNA, the CDR3 is TGCAGTGCTAGGACGGAGGGGCAGGATGGCTACACCTTC. Translating it yields CSARTEGQDGYTF.

The table lists this clonotype with a few counts. This chain joins TRBV20-1 and TRBJ2-7; possibly TRBD2 for D (9 bases). Trimming took 7 bases from V and 0 from J, leaving 19 bases between them. Per the germline V gene, CDR1 is DFQATT and CDR2 is SNEGSKA (reference sequence). The CDR3 is 15 amino acids. CDR3 sequence: CSVQGGLADSYEQYF. DNA of the CDR3: TGCAGTGTACAGGGGGGACTAGCAGACTCCTACGAGCAGTACTTC.

About this clonotype itself: A much larger clone differs from this one at a single base, so this may be a read error. The chain is built from TRBV14 and TRBJ2-7, with D uncertain. Trimming removed 2 bases at V and 3 bases at J, with 2 bases between. Germline loops: CDR1 SGHDN, CDR2 FVKESK. The CDR3 sequence is 11 residues long. DNA for the CDR3: TGTGCCAGCAGCCAATTCTACGAGCAGTACTTC. It yields the protein CASSQFYEQYF.

This clonotype has a count of ten or more. This chain links TRBV19 with TRBJ1-2, with D possibly matching TRBD1 (5 bases). Looked up from germline, CDR1 is LNHDA and CDR2 is SQIVND (reference sequence). This CDR3 is 12 amino acids long. Trimming removed 10 bases at V and 9 bases at J, with 18 bases between. This CDR3 is CATTRAGRSYTF. The CDR3 DNA follows: TGTGCCACCACCCGGGCAGGGAGAAGCTACACCTTC.

This clonotype was counted at least ten times. V and J are TRBV11-2 and TRBJ2-1; D perhaps matches TRBD1 (5 bases). The germline V gene has CDR1 SGHAT and CDR2 FQNNGV. The CDR3 has 14 amino acids. V lost 4 bases, J lost 4 bases, and 11 bases lay in between. CDR3 bases: TGTGCCAGCAGCTCCAGGGCCCTATACAATGAGCAGTTCTTC. This encodes CASSSRALYNEQFF.

This clonotype was picked up a small number of times. The chain joins TRBV12-3 or TRBV12-4 to TRBJ2-1; possible D gene TRBD2, 6 bases. The CDR3 is made up of 14 amino acids. Trimming shortened V by 6 bases and J by 5 bases, and 14 bases separated the two germline ends. In nucleotides, the CDR3 is TGTGCCAGCAGCACGTTGGGACTTGACAATGAGCAGTTCTTC. This gives the protein CASSTLGLDNEQFF.

In its sample, this clonotype was seen many times. V usage is TRBV6-2 or TRBV6-3 and J usage is TRBJ1-1, with TRBD1 identical over 7 bases. The CDR3 is made up of 15 amino acids. Trimming cost V 5 bases and J 3 bases; bases outside gene matches: 9. Germline V gene lookup returns CDR1 MNHEY and CDR2 SVGEGT. The chain's CDR3 is CASSTPTGAYTEAFF. The CDR3 region has the DNA TGTGCCAGCAGTACACCAACAGGGGCCTACACTGAAGCTTTCTTT.

This clonotype has just one count. The chain recombines TRBV25-1 with TRBJ1-3; no clear D. The CDR3 length is 14 residues. Germline V gene data show CDR1 as MGHDK and CDR2 as SYGVNS. The V end lost 4 bases, the J end lost 1 base, and 8 bases lay between the germline ends. The CDR3 protein is CASSGALSGNTIYF. The DNA for the CDR3 is TGTGCCAGCAGTGGGGCACTTTCTGGAAACACCATATATTTT.

The chain employs TRBV11-2 and TRBJ2-7; 11 bases are shared with TRBD2. CDR1 and CDR2 (germline): SGHAT, FQNNGV. This CDR3 is 15 amino acids long. The ends lost 3 bases at V and 3 bases at J; junction bases unmatched: 4. As DNA, the CDR3 is TGTGCCAGCAGCTTCTCTAGCGGGGGGCACTACGAGCAGTACTTC. Translation: CASSFSSGGHYEQYF.

As DNA, the CDR3 is TGTGCCAGCAGTGTCGACAGGGGTGGGATTGAGACCCAGTACTTC. Translating it yields CASSVDRGGIETQYF. V gene TRBV6-6 combines with J gene TRBJ2-5; 8 bases map to TRBD1. The CDR3 is made up of 15 amino acids. Germline values: CDR1 MNHNY, CDR2 SVGAGI (reference sequence). Trimming cost V 5 bases and J 5 bases; bases outside gene matches: 10.

Comment on this clonotype: This may be a read error: a much more frequent sequence differs by one nucleotide. This sequence joins TRBV6-1 and TRBJ1-2; D is possibly TRBD1 (6 bases). The CDR3 sequence is 16 residues long. The V gene lost 11 bases and the J gene lost 4 bases, with 26 bases spanning the gap. Germline V CDR1 and CDR2: MNHNS, SASEGT. The CDR3 reads CAGQGSTGAKSYGYTF. CDR3 bases: TGTGCCGGCCAGGGGTCGACCGGGGCCAAGAGCTATGGCTACACCTTC.

A few counts support this clonotype. V is TRBV15 and J is TRBJ2-5, with TRBD2 matching 8 bases. The CDR3 has 15 residues. The V gene end was trimmed by 8 bases and the J gene end by 1 base; junction bases not matched to a gene: 9. CDR1 is LNHNV, CDR2 YYDKDF, per germline (reference sequence). The CDR3 here is CATRRAGGGQETQYF. Written as DNA, the CDR3 is TGTGCCACCCGAAGGGCGGGGGGCGGCCAAGAGACCCAGTACTTC. The complete variable domain, with remaining parts taken from reference TRBV15 and TRBJ2-5, reads DAMVIQNPRYQVTQFGKPVTLSCSQTLNHNVMYWYQQKSSQAPKLLFHYYDKDFNNEADTPDNFQSRRPNTSFCFLDIRSPGLGDTAMYLCATRRAGGGQETQYFGPGTRLLVL.

This clonotype was observed a few times. The V and J genes are TRBV29-1 and TRBJ2-1; D is undetermined. The germline CDR1 and CDR2 sequences are SQVTM and ANQGSEA. The CDR3 runs 14 residues. V was cut by 8 bases and J by 0 bases, with 14 bases left in between. CDR3 loop: CSTHGGSSYNEQFF. CDR3 DNA: TGCAGCACGCACGGCGGAAGCTCCTACAATGAGCAGTTCTTC.